This TCR beta chain was sequenced in a study of a mutant IDH1 vaccine in newly diagnosed glioma. Study details: Averaging 40.4 years of age, treated patients were about 60% male and approximately 38% female. Beforehand, treatment had been radiotherapy, temozolomide, or both; the majority received both.

With respect to this clone: The antigen is undetermined.

Time point of the sample: baseline, week 1 (first vaccination visit). Treatment of the sample: pre-vaccination baseline after standard-of-care therapy. The CDR3 is made up of 16 amino acids. Germline V gene data show CDR1 as LGHNA and CDR2 as YNFKEQ. Unmatched junction bases numbered 1, after V lost 0 bases and J lost 0 bases. Points from the study as a whole: Immune responses induced by vaccination arose in about 93% of the patients.

Assay: immunoSEQ multiplex PCR; the TCRdb copy retains only in-frame clones and omits some. The sample has about 25,000 clones, just over 90% seen once. The receptor comes from a man between 35 and 55 years old with glioma. The sample was PBMCs, taken from a glioma patient treated with radiotherapy, temozolomide or both. The chain recombines TRBV4-2 with TRBJ2-7; TRBD2 agrees at 11 bases. The CDR3 protein is CASSQDGTSGSYEQYF. The CDR3 nucleotides read TGTGCCAGCAGCCAAGATGGGACTAGCGGCTCCTACGAGCAGTACTTC.